This entry lists 5 T cell receptor beta chains sequenced from one sample in a study of immune cell composition in non-small cell lung cancer (dated by TCRdb to about 2017). Preparation of the library involved the immunoSEQ multiplex PCR assay. The source is immuneACCESS, and TCRdb retained only in-frame sequences with V and J called. Part of the clones is not carried over; for the studies checked, unresolved V genes explain less than half of this, and the remainder is unexplained. The sample table lists about 1,900 clones, almost 75% of them with a count of one. The ten largest make up roughly 25% of the sample. Sequenced: lung tumor tissue. The receptors were gathered from a human donor with non-small cell lung cancer.

This chain connects TRBV9 to TRBJ2-3; TRBD2 matches at 10 bases. V dropped 4 bases and J dropped 2; count of bases not matched to a gene: 10. The CDR3 extends over 17 amino acids. Germline CDR1 reads SGDLS; CDR2 reads YYNGEE. This CDR3 is CASSSRLAGPFTDTQYF. The CDR3 DNA reads TGTGCCAGCAGCTCCCGACTAGCGGGTCCCTTCACAGATACGCAGTATTTT.

The chain carries TRBV11-1 and TRBJ2-2; 9 bases map to TRBD2. Trimming took 3 bases from V and 4 from J; bases not matched to a gene: 3. The V gene's germline CDR1 is SGHAT and CDR2 FQDESV (reference sequence). The CDR3 sequence is 15 residues long. CDR3 nucleotides: TGTGCCAGCAGCTTGCCGACTAGCGGCACCGGGGAGCTGTTTTTT. Encoded protein: CASSLPTSGTGELFF.

The chain uses TRBV4-3 and TRBJ2-3; 14 bases match TRBD2. The V gene end was trimmed by 3 bases and the J gene end by 3 bases; junction bases not matched to a gene: 8. The CDR3 totals 18 residues. From germline, CDR1 is LGHNA and CDR2 YSLEER. The CDR3 DNA reads TGCGCCAGCAGCCATGGGACTAGCGGGGGATCTTTTACAGATACGCAGTATTTT. Amino acids: CASSHGTSGGSFTDTQYF.

CDR3 sequence: CASSSGLDEKLFF. CDR3 coding DNA: TGTGCCAGCAGCTCAGGACTAGATGAAAAACTGTTTTTT. The V call is TRBV7-9, the J call TRBJ1-4; D not certain. In germline, CDR1 is SEHNR, CDR2 FQNEAQ (reference sequence). The ends were cut back, 4 bases at V and 6 bases at J, with 9 bases in the middle. This CDR3 is 13 amino acids long.

This clone was seen a single time. This chain connects TRBV5-1 to TRBJ1-4; D gene unclear. The CDR3 is made up of 15 amino acids. V gave up 2 bases and J gave up 0 bases, with 8 bases separating them. The germline V gene has CDR1 SGHRS and CDR2 YFSETQ. The CDR3 sequence is CASSFAEATNEKLFF. The CDR3 DNA reads TGCGCCAGCAGCTTCGCAGAGGCAACTAATGAAAAACTGTTTTTT.